This T cell receptor beta chain was sequenced in a study of T cells after yellow fever vaccination. General observations from the study: Researchers report a weaker secondary response that nonetheless peaked faster, day 5 versus 15.

This clonotype was seen ten or more times. The antigen is undetermined. MiXCR was run by TCRdb on the 5' RACE reads, yielding one entry per CDR3 protein. The sample has hundreds of thousands of distinct CDR3 sequences, more than 8.5% seen once. The sample was PBMCs, taken on the day of the first yellow fever vaccination. The clonotype was recovered from a man aged 18 to 30 who received the YFV17D yellow fever vaccine.

The DNA of the CDR3 is TGTGCCAGCAGCCACCCAGGATCGGGTGAGCAGTTCTTC. Translation gives CASSHPGSGEQFF. The chain employs TRBV14 and TRBJ2-1; D is uncertain. The CDR3 loop spans 13 amino acids. Germline loops: CDR1 SGHDN, CDR2 FVKESK. V was shortened by 3 bases and J by 9 bases, with 12 bases between the two germline ends.